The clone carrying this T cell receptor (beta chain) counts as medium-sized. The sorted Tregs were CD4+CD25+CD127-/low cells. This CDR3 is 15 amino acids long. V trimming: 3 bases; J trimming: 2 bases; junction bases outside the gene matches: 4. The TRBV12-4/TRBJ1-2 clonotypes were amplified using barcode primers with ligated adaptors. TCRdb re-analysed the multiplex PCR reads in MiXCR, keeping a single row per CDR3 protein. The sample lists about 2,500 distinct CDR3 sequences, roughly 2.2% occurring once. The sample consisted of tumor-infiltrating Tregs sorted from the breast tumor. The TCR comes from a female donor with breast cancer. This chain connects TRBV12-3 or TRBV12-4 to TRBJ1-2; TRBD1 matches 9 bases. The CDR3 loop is CASSFRDRVNYGYTF. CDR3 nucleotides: TGTGCCAGCAGTTTTCGGGACAGGGTAAACTATGGCTACACCTTC.